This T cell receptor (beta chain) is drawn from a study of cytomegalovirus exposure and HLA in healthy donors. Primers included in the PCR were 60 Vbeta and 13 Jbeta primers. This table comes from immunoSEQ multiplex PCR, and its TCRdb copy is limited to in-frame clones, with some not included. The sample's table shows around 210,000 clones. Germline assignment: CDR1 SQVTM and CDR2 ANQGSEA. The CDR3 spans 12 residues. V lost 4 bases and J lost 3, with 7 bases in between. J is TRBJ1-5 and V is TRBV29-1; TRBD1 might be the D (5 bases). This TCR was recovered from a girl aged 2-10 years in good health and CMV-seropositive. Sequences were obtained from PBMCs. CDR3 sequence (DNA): TGCAGCGTTGGGGGGGACAATCAGCCCCAGCATTTT. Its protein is CSVGGDNQPQHF.